The 9 T cell receptor beta chains given below trace back to one sample, sequenced in a study of OX40 agonist ivuxolimab in advanced cancers. Produced via immunoSEQ multiplex PCR; TCRdb's table is partial and in-frame only. The data contain roughly 40,000 clones, 70% to 90% of them singletons. This sample comprised CD4+ or CD8+ T cells sorted from blood, obtained in a trial of the OX40 agonist ivuxolimab. The source of these receptors is an adult with an advanced solid tumor such as melanoma, head and neck, liver or kidney cancer.

The rearrangement uses TRBV7-2 and TRBJ2-1; TRBD2 aligns across 13 bases. After removal of 5 bases from V and 7 bases from J, the junction contained 5 bases not matched to a gene. CDR1 and CDR2 (germline): SGHTA, FQGNSA. This CDR3 has 15 residues. CDR3 region: CASSLTSGRENEQFF. The CDR3 DNA follows: TGTGCCAGCAGCCTCACTAGCGGGAGGGAAAATGAGCAGTTCTTC.

CDR3 in amino acids: CASSISGRENTGELFF. The CDR3 coding sequence is TGTGCCAGCAGTATTAGCGGGAGGGAGAACACCGGGGAGCTGTTTTTT. V and J are TRBV28 and TRBJ2-2; TRBD2 agrees at 11 bases. Germline V CDR1 and CDR2: MDHEN, SYDVKM. The CDR3 has 16 residues. Germline trimming cut 5 bases from V and 1 base from J; bases unmatched to any gene: 3.

This clone was seen just once. The CDR3 reads CSVVIRYNEQFF. Here the CDR3 DNA reads TGCAGCGTTGTTATAAGATACAATGAGCAGTTCTTC. The chain employs TRBV29-1 and TRBJ2-1; D gene uncertain. V was shortened by 4 bases and J by 4 bases, with 8 bases between the two germline ends. The CDR3 loop spans 12 amino acids. CDR1 is SQVTM, CDR2 ANQGSEA, per germline.

There are a few counts of this clone. The chain is built from TRBV6-1 and TRBJ1-2, with unresolved D. The V end was cut by 5 bases, the J end by 1 base, with 11 bases between. Germline assignment: CDR1 MNHNS and CDR2 SASEGT. CDR3 size: 14 residues. CDR3 sequence reads: CASSREAGNYGYTF. In DNA form, the CDR3 reads TGTGCCAGCAGTCGGGAAGCGGGTAACTATGGCTACACCTTC.

The J gene is TRBJ2-5, the V gene TRBV18; perhaps TRBD1 as D (6 bases). The J call is uncertain, as TRBJ2-7 better fits the DNA end. Germline values: CDR1 KGHSH, CDR2 LQKENI. This CDR3 is 15 amino acids long. The DNA for the CDR3 is TGTGCCAGCTCACCACGACAGGCGTCAGGGTACGAGCAGTACTTC. As protein: CASSPRQASGYEQYF.

The chain uses TRBV19 and TRBJ2-2, with D possibly called TRBD1 or TRBD2 (6 bases each). The CDR3 is 14 residues long. Germline V gives CDR1 LNHDA, CDR2 SQIVND (reference sequence). The V end was cut by 5 bases, the J end by 6 bases, with 13 bases between. The CDR3 bases are TGTGCCAGTAGTGGCAGGGGCGGGGCCGGGGAGCTGTTTTTT. Its protein is CASSGRGGAGELFF. Full variable domain (rest looked up from reference TRBV19 and TRBJ2-2): DGGITQSPKYLFRKEGQNVTLSCEQNLNHDAMYWYRQDPGQGLRLIYYSQIVNDFQKGDIAEGYSVSREKKESFPLTVTSAQKNPTAFYLCASSGRGGAGELFFGEGSRLTVL.

V is TRBV6-5 and J is TRBJ2-1; maybe TRBD1 (5 bases). CDR3 length: 14 amino acids. V shed 7 bases and J shed 6 bases, with 16 bases lying between them. Germline V CDR1 and CDR2: MNHEY, SVGAGI. The CDR3 DNA sequence: TGTGCCAGCACAGGGCAGGGCTGGATCAATGAGCAGTTCTTC. This gives the protein CASTGQGWINEQFF.

The V call is TRBV4-2, the J call TRBJ1-5; D remains unclear. Germline V gives CDR1 LGHNA, CDR2 YNFKEQ. V was pared by 4 bases and J by 0 bases, with 13 bases between. The CDR3 is 16 amino acids. The CDR3 sequence is CASSRDLVYSNQPQHF. In DNA, the CDR3 is TGTGCCAGCAGCCGAGACTTGGTGTATAGCAATCAGCCCCAGCATTTT.

This rearrangement joins TRBV5-1 to TRBJ2-5; no clear D. CDR1 and CDR2 from the germline V gene are SGHRS and YFSETQ. Trimming stripped 1 base from V and 2 bases from J, with 6 bases between. This CDR3 contains 13 residues. This CDR3 reads CASSLTIQETQYF. The CDR3 DNA follows: TGCGCCAGCAGCTTGACTATTCAAGAGACCCAGTACTTC.